This TCR beta chain appears in the sequencing data of a study of shared clonotypes between healthy human individuals. Germline CDR1 is SGHRS and CDR2 is YFSETQ. This CDR3 spans 14 amino acids. V dropped 3 bases and J dropped 4; count of bases not matched to a gene: 5. Comments on this clone: This same CDR3 is encoded by further DNA sequences in the sample.

Per the original data handling: Filtering differed because ImmunoSEQ produced junction-only sequences that carried no quality scores. Generated by immunoSEQ multiplex PCR, the TCRdb table keeps only in-frame clones and is missing some. V and J calls plus clone size are reproduced from that table; the DNA served to infer D and trimming. The sample has about 1.1 million clones, more than 75% seen once; the top ten hold more than 0.5%. V is TRBV5-1 and J is TRBJ2-7, with 9 bases aligning to TRBD1. This receptor was taken from a man between 18 and 29 years old in good health. Some clones in this sample may be carry-over from other donors' samples. Sample: memory CD4+ T cells from PBMCs. Subset here: CD45RA-negative fraction. CDR3 DNA: TGCGCCAGCAGCTCCACAGGGGGCTCGTACGAGCAGTACTTC. It specifies CASSSTGGSYEQYF.